Listed below are T cell receptor beta chains from one sample, sequenced in a study of cytomegalovirus exposure and HLA in healthy donors. This table comes from immunoSEQ multiplex PCR, and its TCRdb copy is limited to in-frame clones, with some not included. The sample's table shows about 88,000 clones. Sequencing was performed on PBMCs. The receptors here all came from a girl aged 5-17 years in good health and CMV-seropositive. Each CDR3 is given with its conserved first and last residue. A D gene is named only where the DNA matches it firmly.

v_gene	d_gene	j_gene	CDR3aa	CDR3nt
TRBV11-2	NA	TRBJ2-1	CASSLPTLGGNEQFF	TGTGCCAGCAGCTTACCCACTTTAGGCGGAAATGAGCAGTTCTTC
TRBV5-1	TRBD1	TRBJ1-1	CASSSDRGRTEAFF	TGCGCCAGCAGCTCCGACAGGGGGCGGACTGAAGCTTTCTTT
TRBV6-4	TRBD1	TRBJ2-1	CAIPQGDNEQFF	TGTGCCATCCCACAGGGGGACAATGAGCAGTTCTTC
TRBV9	NA	TRBJ2-6	CASSVAGTGANVLTF	TGTGCCAGCAGCGTAGCGGGGACTGGGGCCAACGTCCTGACTTTC
TRBV7-9	TRBD1	TRBJ1-1	CASSLGGHRGRGFGAFF	TGTGCCAGCAGCCTAGGAGGGCACAGGGGGCGCGGATTCGGAGCTTTCTTT
TRBV9	NA	TRBJ1-1	CASSVVSGEAFF	TGTGCCAGCAGCGTAGTATCGGGTGAAGCTTTCTTT
TRBV5-1	TRBD1	TRBJ2-7	CASSGGQGYEQYF	TGCGCCAGCAGCGGGGGACAGGGCTACGAGCAGTACTTC
TRBV6-1	NA	TRBJ2-5	CASSEDVTSQETQYF	TGTGCCAGCAGTGAAGATGTAACTAGCCAAGAGACCCAGTACTTC
TRBV7-6	NA	TRBJ2-1	CASSSGGPGAWSNNEQFF	TGTGCCAGCAGCTCTGGGGGCCCTGGGGCTTGGTCCAACAATGAGCAGTTCTTC
TRBV9	NA	TRBJ2-3	CASSPSGDFAQYF	TGTGCCAGCAGCCCCAGTGGTGACTTCGCGCAGTATTTT
TRBV15	NA	TRBJ1-1	CASGDLNTEAFF	TGTGCCTCGGGGGACCTGAACACTGAAGCTTTCTTT
TRBV4-3	NA	TRBJ2-1	CASSRGTYNEQFF	TGCGCCAGCAGCCGCGGAACCTACAATGAGCAGTTCTTC
TRBV6-1	NA	TRBJ1-1	CASSDDGRWATEAFF	TGTGCCAGCAGTGACGATGGGAGGTGGGCCACTGAAGCTTTCTTT
TRBV7-9	NA	TRBJ2-6	CASSLRSGRYTGANVLTF	TGTGCCAGCAGCTTAAGGTCGGGAAGGTACACTGGGGCCAACGTCCTGACTTTC
TRBV14	NA	TRBJ2-3	CASSQVGGLADTQYF	TGTGCCAGCAGCCAAGTCGGCGGGTTGGCAGATACGCAGTATTTT
TRBV4-2	TRBD1	TRBJ1-2	CASSQDPLKQGANYGYTF	TGTGCCAGCAGCCAAGATCCCTTGAAGCAGGGGGCTAACTATGGCTACACCTTC
TRBV5-1	NA	TRBJ2-1	CASSLGYRYEQFF	TGCGCCAGCAGCTTGGGCTACAGGTATGAGCAGTTCTTC
TRBV19	TRBD1	TRBJ1-1	CASTQQGGTEAFF	TGTGCCAGTACCCAACAGGGGGGGACTGAAGCTTTCTTT
TRBV27	TRBD1	TRBJ1-2	CASSPRTGRGYGYTF	TGTGCCAGCAGTCCTCGGACAGGCAGGGGGTATGGCTACACCTTC
TRBV4-3	TRBD1	TRBJ1-2	CASSQHSGGVDSSGYTF	TGCGCCAGCAGCCAACACTCAGGGGGCGTCGATTCTTCTGGCTACACCTTC
TRBV11-2	TRBD2	TRBJ2-5	CASSLDCTSGECWYQETQYF	TGTGCCAGCAGCTTAGATTGCACTAGCGGGGAATGTTGGTACCAAGAGACCCAGTACTTC
TRBV6-5	NA	TRBJ1-1	CASSHPLTTEAFF	TGTGCCAGCAGTCACCCCCTAACCACTGAAGCTTTCTTT
TRBV2	NA	TRBJ1-6	CASRADYNSPLHF	TGTGCCAGCAGGGCAGACTATAATTCACCCCTCCACTTT
TRBV7-9	NA	TRBJ2-5	CASSLRGETQYF	TGTGCCAGCAGCTTAAGAGGAGAGACCCAGTACTTC
TRBV5-1	NA	TRBJ1-1	CASSLRQGYNTEAFF	TGCGCCAGCAGCTTGCGCCAGGGGTATAACACTGAAGCTTTCTTT
TRBV4-2	NA	TRBJ1-1	CASSREADNTEAFF	TGTGCCAGCAGCCGAGAGGCAGATAACACTGAAGCTTTCTTT
TRBV7-9	TRBD1	TRBJ1-1	CASSLTGTGAEAFF	TGTGCCAGCAGCTTAACCGGGACAGGGGCTGAAGCTTTCTTT
TRBV2	TRBD1	TRBJ1-1	CASSEGPGQGTEAFF	TGTGCCAGCAGTGAGGGACCGGGACAGGGGACTGAAGCTTTCTTT
TRBV4-2	TRBD2	TRBJ2-3	CASSQHPGLAGGESTDTQYF	TGTGCCAGCAGCCAACATCCGGGACTAGCGGGGGGGGAAAGCACAGATACGCAGTATTTT
TRBV7-9	TRBD1	TRBJ1-5	CASSFGQGLQPQHF	TGTGCCAGCAGCTTCGGACAGGGCTTACAGCCCCAGCATTTT
TRBV15	TRBD1	TRBJ1-2	CATTQGVRGGNGYTF	TGTGCCACCACCCAGGGGGTGCGGGGGGGTAATGGCTACACCTTC
TRBV7-2	NA	TRBJ1-1	CASSYVAGTEAFF	TGTGCCAGCAGCTATGTGGCAGGGACTGAAGCTTTCTTT
TRBV4-1	TRBD1	TRBJ1-2	CASSQEGQGANGYTF	TGCGCCAGCAGCCAAGAGGGACAGGGGGCGAATGGCTACACCTTC
TRBV4-1	NA	TRBJ2-3	CASSQDSGEDTQYF	TGCGCCAGCAGCCAAGATTCGGGGGAGGATACGCAGTATTTT
TRBV7-9	TRBD2	TRBJ2-1	CASSSASGENYNEQFF	TGTGCCAGCAGCTCAGCTAGCGGGGAGAACTACAATGAGCAGTTCTTC
TRBV29-1	TRBD2	TRBJ2-5	CSAIAGGWETQYF	TGCAGCGCCATAGCGGGGGGGTGGGAGACCCAGTACTTC
TRBV19	NA	TRBJ1-5	CASSMGQWEGNQPQHF	TGTGCCAGTAGTATGGGGCAGTGGGAGGGCAATCAGCCCCAGCATTTT
TRBV6-1	NA	TRBJ1-1	CASSPRDTYTEAFF	TGTGCCAGCAGTCCCCGAGACACGTACACTGAAGCTTTCTTT
TRBV4-1	NA	TRBJ2-3	CASSQDNDRDTQYF	TGCGCCAGCAGCCAAGATAACGACAGGGATACGCAGTATTTT
TRBV4-3	NA	TRBJ2-1	CASSQDPGHEQFF	TGCGCCAGCAGCCAAGACCCAGGGCATGAGCAGTTCTTC
TRBV25-1	NA	TRBJ1-5	CASSDGRGRQPQHF	TGTGCCAGCAGTGACGGCAGGGGCCGACAGCCCCAGCATTTT
TRBV4-1	TRBD1	TRBJ1-2	CASSHPGQGVYGYTF	TGCGCCAGCAGCCACCCGGGACAGGGTGTGTATGGCTACACCTTC